Following are 21 T cell receptor beta chains from one sample sequenced in a study of blood T cell repertoires in COVID-19. Measured with immunoSEQ multiplex PCR; TCRdb has only the in-frame clones, and not every one. This table has a few hundred thousand clones, about 88% appearing once. Sequenced input: peripheral blood. The receptors were sampled from a woman in her sixties or seventies with COVID-19, enrolled during active disease.

The chain recombines TRBV5-1 with TRBJ1-4, with TRBD1 identical over 12 bases. The trim removed 4 bases at V and 5 bases at J, leaving 3 bases unmatched. The CDR3 has 15 residues. Germline V gene sequence: CDR1 SGHRS, CDR2 YFSETQ. CDR3 in amino acids: CASSPGTGGNEKLFF. Here the CDR3 DNA reads TGCGCCAGCAGCCCCGGGACAGGGGGCAATGAAAAACTGTTTTTT.

In this sample, this clone turned up a few times. This rearrangement joins TRBV24-1 to TRBJ2-2, with 8 bases aligning to TRBD2. The CDR3 totals 14 residues. Germline values: CDR1 KGHDR, CDR2 SFDVKD. The junction had 7 bases not matched to a gene; V was cut back by 9 bases and J by 5 bases. CDR3 region: CATANSGETGELFF. For the CDR3, the DNA is TGTGCCACCGCTAATAGCGGGGAAACCGGGGAGCTGTTTTTT.

This chain connects TRBV5-1 to TRBJ1-1; D remains ambiguous. The CDR3 has 15 amino acids. Trimming took 0 bases from V and 4 from J, leaving 13 bases between them. In germline, CDR1 is SGHRS, CDR2 YFSETQ. This CDR3 is CASSLEEGIGTEAFF. The DNA of the CDR3 is TGCGCCAGCAGCTTGGAGGAGGGTATTGGCACTGAAGCTTTCTTT.

The chain links TRBV10-3 to TRBJ2-3, with 7 positions matching TRBD2. With V trimmed by 4 bases and J by 5 bases, 9 bases remained unmatched. CDR3 size: 15 residues. CDR1 is ENHRY and CDR2 is SYGVKD in the germline V gene. CDR3 in amino acids: CAISGTGGRGDTQYF. The DNA of the CDR3 is TGTGCCATCAGTGGTACGGGGGGTCGGGGAGATACGCAGTATTTT.

The gene calls are TRBV6-2 or TRBV6-3 and TRBJ1-2, with 7 bases identical to TRBD1. This CDR3 comprises 14 residues. The ends lost 6 bases at V and 8 bases at J; junction bases unmatched: 12. Germline loops: CDR1 MNHEY, CDR2 SVGEGT. The CDR3 reads CASSLYGTAGGYTF. The CDR3 coding sequence is TGTGCCAGCAGCCTCTACGGGACAGCCGGAGGCTACACCTTC.

The V and J genes are TRBV9 and TRBJ2-7; TRBD1 matches 12 bases. CDR3 length equals 14 residues. V lost 7 bases, J lost 5 bases, and 7 bases stayed unmatched. Germline V gives CDR1 SGDLS, CDR2 YYNGEE. DNA of the CDR3: TGTGCCAGCGGACCGGGACAGGGGGCAAACGAGCAGTACTTC. Translation gives CASGPGQGANEQYF. The full variable domain, rest sourced from reference TRBV9 and TRBJ2-7, is DSGVTQTPKHLITATGQRVTLRCSPRSGDLSVYWYQQSLDQGLQFLIQYYNGEERAKGNILERFSAQQFPDLHSELNLSSLELGDSALYFCASGPGQGANEQYFGPGTRLTVT.

Concerning this clone itself: The sample contains more than one DNA sequence encoding this CDR3. The chain is built from TRBV5-1 and TRBJ2-2; D is perhaps TRBD1 (5 bases). The CDR3 loop spans 14 amino acids. V lost 2 bases and J lost 1, with 6 bases in between. CDR1 is SGHRS, CDR2 YFSETQ, per germline. The CDR3 DNA reads TGCGCCAGCAGCTTAACAGGGAACACCGGGGAGCTGTTTTTT. This codes for CASSLTGNTGELFF.

This clone appeared once. The V and J genes are TRBV24-1 and TRBJ2-2; possibly TRBD1 for D (6 bases). The germline gives CDR1 KGHDR, CDR2 SFDVKD. The CDR3 length is 13 residues. The V end lost 7 bases, the J end lost 6 bases, and 11 bases lay between the germline ends. The CDR3 region is CATRRAGAGELFF. The CDR3 nucleotides are TGTGCCACCAGGAGGGCAGGGGCCGGGGAGCTGTTTTTT.

This sequence joins TRBV5-1 and TRBJ2-2, with 11 bases aligning to TRBD2. The CDR3 runs 19 residues. CDR1 and CDR2 (germline): SGHRS, YFSETQ. V shed 2 bases, J shed 0 bases, and the junction held 9 bases outside the gene matches. CDR3 protein: CASSFPGLADLANTGELFF. In DNA, the CDR3 is TGCGCCAGCAGCTTCCCGGGACTAGCGGATTTGGCGAACACCGGGGAGCTGTTTTTT.

Worth noting for this clone: The sample contains more than one DNA sequence encoding this CDR3. The rearrangement uses TRBV28 and TRBJ1-2; D may be TRBD1 (6 bases). Germline V gene sequence: CDR1 MDHEN, CDR2 SYDVKM. The V end lost 3 bases, the J end lost 8 bases, and 10 bases lay between the germline ends. This CDR3 spans 12 amino acids. The CDR3 sequence: CASSLGAGGYTF. In DNA, the CDR3 is TGTGCCAGCAGTTTGGGGGCTGGGGGCTACACCTTC.

The chain couples TRBV19 to TRBJ1-5, with D unclear. The CDR3 has 15 residues. The V gene's germline CDR1 is LNHDA and CDR2 SQIVND (reference sequence). Trimming took 5 bases from V and 0 from J, leaving 11 bases between them. The CDR3: CASSETYYSNQPQHF. In DNA form, the CDR3 reads TGTGCCAGTAGTGAGACATATTATAGCAATCAGCCCCAGCATTTT.

The chain is built from TRBV19 and TRBJ2-4; 8 nucleotides match TRBD1. Germline CDR1 LNHDA, CDR2 SQIVND (reference sequence). This CDR3 comprises 14 residues. The ends lost 9 bases at V and 6 bases at J; junction bases unmatched: 10. The CDR3 is CASTRTGGTNIQYF. The CDR3 DNA reads TGTGCCAGCACCCGAACAGGGGGAACAAACATTCAGTACTTC.

The rearrangement joins TRBV7-9 to TRBJ2-3; D possibly corresponds to TRBD2 (5 bases). V was pared by 2 bases and J by 4 bases, with 7 bases between. Germline values: CDR1 SEHNR, CDR2 FQNEAQ (reference sequence). The length of the CDR3 is 13 residues. The CDR3 spells CASSLLASDTQYF. CDR3 in DNA: TGTGCCAGCAGCTTACTAGCATCAGATACGCAGTATTTT.

The chain recombines TRBV18 with TRBJ1-1; TRBD1 agrees at 7 bases. V was pared by 4 bases and J by 2 bases, with 7 bases of the junction left unmatched. In germline, CDR1 is KGHSH, CDR2 LQKENI. The CDR3 contains 15 residues. CDR3 DNA: TGTGCCAGCTCACAGGTCGGGACAGAAAACACTGAAGCTTTCTTT. Translating it yields CASSQVGTENTEAFF.

The J gene is TRBJ2-7, the V gene TRBV5-4; 12 bases align to TRBD2. The CDR3 has 15 residues. J gave up 7 bases and V 3 bases, and 8 bases lay outside the gene matches. From germline, CDR1 is SGHNT and CDR2 YYREEE (reference sequence). The CDR3 DNA follows: TGTGCCAGCAGCTCATTAACTAGCGGGGGGCGGGAGCAGTACTTC. It translates to CASSSLTSGGREQYF.

This chain connects TRBV5-4 to TRBJ1-5; no clear D gene. Deletions cut 4 bases from V and 4 bases from J, with 9 bases between. This CDR3 has 13 amino acids. Germline CDR1 reads SGHNT; CDR2 reads YYREEE (reference sequence). CDR3 in DNA: TGTGCCAGCAGCGCTGAGTTGAATCAGCCCCAGCATTTT. Its protein is CASSAELNQPQHF.

This sequence joins TRBV14 and TRBJ1-1, with D tentatively TRBD1 (6 bases). CDR3 size: 16 residues. In germline, CDR1 is SGHDN, CDR2 FVKESK. The V end lost 4 bases, the J end lost 1 base, and 16 bases lay between the germline ends. The CDR3 region has the DNA TGTGCCAGCAGCCTACCCTCCGGGACACAGAACACTGAAGCTTTCTTT. Its protein is CASSLPSGTQNTEAFF.

This sequence joins TRBV19 and TRBJ1-2, with TRBD1 matching 7 bases. Germline trimming cut 6 bases from V and 3 bases from J; bases unmatched to any gene: 1. Germline V gives CDR1 LNHDA, CDR2 SQIVND (reference sequence). The CDR3 runs 12 residues. The CDR3 region has the DNA TGTGCCAGTAGCACAGGGGACTATGGCTACACCTTC. This codes for CASSTGDYGYTF.

In DNA form, the CDR3 reads TGCAGTGCTAGTACCACAGGGGGTAAGGGGAATTCACCCCTCCACTTT. Amino acid sequence: CSASTTGGKGNSPLHF. The chain links TRBV20-1 to TRBJ1-6; 8 nucleotides match TRBD1. CDR1 is DFQATT, CDR2 SNEGSKA, per germline (reference sequence). V lost 3 bases, J lost 7 bases, and 11 bases stayed unmatched. The CDR3 sequence is 16 residues long.

The rearrangement joins TRBV28 to TRBJ2-3; tentative D call: TRBD2 (6 bases). The germline V gene encodes CDR1 MDHEN and CDR2 SYDVKM. The germline V and J ends were trimmed by 2 bases and 0 bases, with 12 bases remaining between them. The CDR3 loop spans 16 amino acids. The CDR3 DNA sequence: TGTGCCAGCAGTTTAGTGGCGGGGACTAGCACAGATACGCAGTATTTT. Protein product: CASSLVAGTSTDTQYF.

This clone has only a few counts. The DNA for the CDR3 is TGCGCCAGCAGCTTGGGAGGGTTCGATCAGCCCCAGCATTTT. Translating it yields CASSLGGFDQPQHF. V and J are TRBV5-1 and TRBJ1-5; D gene ambiguous. The CDR3 runs 14 residues. In germline, CDR1 is SGHRS, CDR2 YFSETQ. V was trimmed by 0 bases and J by 5 bases, leaving 9 bases between them. Together with reference TRBV5-1 and TRBJ1-5, the CDR3 gives the full variable domain: KAGVTQTPRYLIKTRGQQVTLSCSPISGHRSVSWYQQTPGQGLQFLFEYFSETQRNKGNFPGRFSGRQFSNSRSEMNVSTLELGDSALYLCASSLGGFDQPQHFGDGTRLSIL.